This passage covers 11 T cell receptor beta chains from one sample sequenced in a study of chemoradiotherapy in HPV16-positive cancers. Measured with immunoSEQ multiplex PCR; TCRdb has only the in-frame clones, and not every one. The sample lists tens of thousands of clones; around nine tenths were seen once. The sample here was blood, taken from a patient who underwent chemoradiotherapy. The source of these receptors is a human donor with HPV-associated anogenital cancer.

The V and J genes are TRBV4-2 and TRBJ2-5; D is possibly TRBD2 (7 bases). The CDR3 is made up of 16 amino acids. Deletions cut 2 bases from V and 1 base from J, with 14 bases between. CDR1 and CDR2 (germline): LGHNA, YNFKEQ. The CDR3: CASSQLGGGLQETQYF. DNA of the CDR3: TGTGCCAGCAGCCAATTAGGGGGGGGTCTCCAAGAGACCCAGTACTTC.

CDR3 nucleotide sequence: TGTGCCAGCAGCGGAACAGGGGCGGGCGAGGAGCTGTTTTTT. Translation: CASSGTGAGEELFF. The rearrangement links TRBV5-6 to TRBJ2-2; TRBD1 agrees at 7 bases. The CDR3 is 14 amino acids. The V gene's germline CDR1 is SGHDT and CDR2 YYEEEE. With V trimmed by 4 bases and J by 10 bases, 10 bases remained unmatched.

This clone appeared a single time. The rearrangement uses TRBV7-8 and TRBJ2-7, with D possibly being TRBD2 (6 bases). Trimming cost V 1 base and J 4 bases, with 8 bases left between them. Germline CDR1 reads SGHVS; CDR2 reads FQNEAQ. The length of the CDR3 is 13 residues. The CDR3 loop reads CASSLGAGYEQYF. CDR3 DNA sequence: TGTGCCAGCAGCTTAGGGGCGGGATACGAGCAGTACTTC.

The genes are TRBV14 and TRBJ2-5; D is tentatively TRBD1 or TRBD2 (5 bases each). Per germline, CDR1 SGHDN and CDR2 FVKESK. Trimming shortened V by 4 bases and J by 5 bases, and 8 bases separated the two germline ends. CDR3 length equals 12 residues. CDR3 region: CASSRGGETQYF. Written as DNA, the CDR3 is TGTGCCAGCAGCCGGGGCGGGGAGACCCAGTACTTC.

This rearrangement joins TRBV7-9 to TRBJ1-2; D is possibly TRBD1 (6 bases). Germline values: CDR1 SEHNR, CDR2 FQNEAQ (reference sequence). This CDR3 spans 15 amino acids. Trimming left V 3 bases short and J 4 bases short, with 15 bases between. The CDR3 coding sequence is TGTGCCAGCAGCTTGACCACCGGGACACCCTATGGCTACACCTTC. It is translated as CASSLTTGTPYGYTF.

The V call is TRBV7-9, the J call TRBJ2-2, with a possible D match to TRBD2 (6 bases). The CDR3 is 18 amino acids. Trimming pared 4 bases from V and 1 base from J, leaving 19 bases between. The germline CDR1 and CDR2 sequences are SEHNR and FQNEAQ (reference sequence). This chain's CDR3 is CASSYPGERDWNTGELFF. CDR3 DNA sequence: TGTGCCAGCAGCTATCCGGGGGAACGGGACTGGAACACCGGGGAGCTGTTTTTT.

The chain has TRBV7-9 and TRBJ2-3; D not certain. This CDR3 region has 13 residues. Germline loops: CDR1 SEHNR, CDR2 FQNEAQ (reference sequence). V was cut by 4 bases and J by 4 bases, with 9 bases left in between. CDR3 protein: CASSSWVSDTQYF. The CDR3, as DNA: TGTGCCAGCAGCTCGTGGGTCTCAGATACGCAGTATTTT.

The chain joins TRBV27 to TRBJ2-3, with 7 bases matching TRBD2. J was trimmed by 0 bases and V by 3 bases; bases with no gene match: 3. This CDR3 has 15 amino acids. Germline loops: CDR1 MNHEY, CDR2 SMNVEV (reference sequence). CDR3: CASSFSGVSTDTQYF. CDR3 DNA: TGTGCCAGCAGTTTCAGCGGGGTGAGCACAGATACGCAGTATTTT.

This chain links TRBV5-4 with TRBJ1-1; no clear D gene. The germline V and J ends were trimmed by 0 bases and 6 bases, with 9 bases remaining between them. The CDR3 totals 13 residues. Looked up from germline, CDR1 is SGHNT and CDR2 is YYREEE (reference sequence). Written as DNA, the CDR3 is TGTGCCAGCAGCTTGGACGGGTCTGCTGAAGCTTTCTTT. Its protein product is CASSLDGSAEAFF.

This CDR3 reads CASSPSTDTQYF. In nucleotides, the CDR3 is TGTGCCAGCTCACCAAGCACAGATACGCAGTATTTT. The chain joins TRBV18 to TRBJ2-3; D unclear. In germline, CDR1 is KGHSH, CDR2 LQKENI. This CDR3 comprises 12 residues. The V end was cut by 2 bases, the J end by 0 bases, with 0 bases between.

The chain uses TRBV6-1 and TRBJ1-2; the D is unclear. The CDR3 length is 12 residues. V gave up 2 bases and J gave up 5 bases, with 6 bases separating them. The V gene's germline CDR1 is MNHNS and CDR2 SASEGT. The CDR3 nucleotides read TGTGCCAGCAGTGAACGGGGTTATGGCTACACCTTC. The encoded protein is CASSERGYGYTF.